The 32 T cell receptor beta chains below come from one sample, sequenced in a study of blood T cell repertoires in COVID-19. The repertoire was sequenced with immunoSEQ multiplex PCR; TCRdb's copy has only in-frame clones and lacks some. The table lists under 300,000 clones, 70% to 90% of them singletons. What was sequenced was peripheral blood. The receptors come from a man over 45 with acute or convalescent COVID-19.

The V and J genes are TRBV20-1 and TRBJ2-5, with D possibly TRBD2 on 6 matching bases. The CDR3 runs to 11 residues. CDR1 is DFQATT, CDR2 SNEGSKA, per germline (reference sequence). V was cut by 3 bases and J by 10 bases, with 12 bases left in between. Written as DNA, the CDR3 is TGCAGTGCTAGTAAACAGGAGGGCCAGTACTTC. It translates to CSASKQEGQYF.

This chain links TRBV7-9 with TRBJ2-3; 12 nucleotides match TRBD2. The CDR3 loop spans 16 amino acids. Germline V CDR1 and CDR2: SEHNR, FQNEAQ (reference sequence). V trimming: 2 bases; J trimming: 5 bases; junction bases outside the gene matches: 5. Here the CDR3 reads CASSLIASGRGDTQYF. As DNA, the CDR3 is TGTGCCAGCAGCTTAATTGCTAGCGGGAGGGGAGATACGCAGTATTTT.

This chain uses TRBV7-9 with TRBJ2-7; TRBD2 matches 9 bases. V dropped 5 bases and J dropped 6; count of bases not matched to a gene: 8. In germline, CDR1 is SEHNR, CDR2 FQNEAQ (reference sequence). The CDR3 consists of 14 residues. The CDR3: CASSTLAGSSEQYF. The CDR3 DNA is TGTGCCAGCAGCACTCTAGCGGGAAGCTCCGAGCAGTACTTC. The full variable domain, rest sourced from reference TRBV7-9 and TRBJ2-7, is DTGVSQNPRHKITKRGQNVTFRCDPISEHNRLYWYRQTLGQGPEFLTYFQNEAQLEKSRLLSDRFSAERPKGSFSTLEIQRTEQGDSAMYLCASSTLAGSSEQYFGPGTRLTVT.

The chain is built from TRBV5-1 and TRBJ2-7; D might be TRBD1 (6 bases). CDR3 length equals 13 residues. The ends were cut back, 4 bases at V and 3 bases at J, with 11 bases in the middle. The germline V gene encodes CDR1 SGHRS and CDR2 YFSETQ. CDR3: CASSPDRNYEQYF. The CDR3 DNA reads as TGCGCCAGCAGCCCAGACAGGAACTACGAGCAGTACTTC.

The chain combines TRBV6-5 with TRBJ1-5; 8 nucleotides align to TRBD1. Germline V gives CDR1 MNHEY, CDR2 SVGAGI. CDR3 length: 15 residues. The junction had 7 bases not matched to a gene; V was cut back by 4 bases and J by 5 bases. The CDR3 protein is CASSSTGDGYQPQHF. DNA for the CDR3: TGTGCCAGCAGTTCGACAGGGGATGGCTATCAGCCCCAGCATTTT.

This chain connects TRBV4-1 to TRBJ2-1, with D maybe TRBD2 (5 bases). This CDR3 comprises 17 residues. V was pared by 1 base and J by 3 bases, with 16 bases between. The germline V gene encodes CDR1 MGHRA and CDR2 YSYEKL. The DNA for the CDR3 is TGCGCCAGCAGCCAAGTTTCAGTGGGAGCTCTCTACAATGAGCAGTTCTTC. This translates into CASSQVSVGALYNEQFF.

The chain has TRBV14 and TRBJ2-7; D is undetermined. The CDR3 is made up of 13 amino acids. Trimming stripped 1 base from V and 2 bases from J, with 6 bases between. Germline V gives CDR1 SGHDN, CDR2 FVKESK. The CDR3 DNA sequence: TGTGCCAGCAGCCAAGGAGGTGCCTACGAGCAGTACTTC. It translates to CASSQGGAYEQYF.

The chain couples TRBV29-1 to TRBJ2-7; 10 bases are shared with TRBD1. V was pared by 4 bases and J by 7 bases, with 7 bases of the junction left unmatched. This CDR3 is built from 13 residues. CDR1 is SQVTM and CDR2 is ANQGSEA in the germline V gene. The CDR3 loop reads CSVGGQGPGEQYF. CDR3 sequence (DNA): TGCAGCGTTGGGGGACAGGGGCCGGGAGAGCAGTACTTC.

This chain uses TRBV4-1 with TRBJ1-2; 7 positions match TRBD1. The germline V gene has CDR1 MGHRA and CDR2 YSYEKL. Losses at the gene ends were 3 bases for V and 3 bases for J; bases not matched to a gene: 1. The CDR3 extends over 13 amino acids. CDR3 residues: CASSHGQDYGYTF. As DNA, the CDR3 is TGCGCCAGCAGCCACGGACAGGACTATGGCTACACCTTC.

The chain has TRBV5-1 and TRBJ2-3, with TRBD2 matching over 7 bases. CDR3 length equals 14 residues. Germline V gene data show CDR1 as SGHRS and CDR2 as YFSETQ. The V segment lost 2 bases and the J segment 5 bases; nucleotides outside the gene matches: 5. For the CDR3, the DNA is TGCGCCAGCAGCTTCGGACTAGGCGGAGATACGCAGTATTTT. This codes for CASSFGLGGDTQYF.

The chain combines TRBV10-1 with TRBJ1-1; no definite D call. CDR3 length equals 14 residues. Germline V gene lookup returns CDR1 WNHNN and CDR2 SYGVQD (reference sequence). V lost 3 bases to trimming and J lost 1 base, with 9 bases between them. The CDR3 is CASSEGRGNTEAFF. The CDR3 DNA reads as TGCGCCAGCAGTGAAGGTCGGGGGAACACTGAAGCTTTCTTT.

Here the CDR3 DNA reads TGCGCCAGCAGCTTAGGGACACAGAGCTTGGCAACTAATGAAAAACTGTTTTTT. It is translated as CASSLGTQSLATNEKLFF. The chain recombines TRBV5-1 with TRBJ1-4, with D maybe TRBD1 (6 bases). V dropped 2 bases and J dropped 0 bases, with 17 bases sitting between them. The length of the CDR3 is 18 residues. From germline, CDR1 is SGHRS and CDR2 YFSETQ. Complete variable domain (other parts from reference TRBV5-1 and TRBJ1-4): KAGVTQTPRYLIKTRGQQVTLSCSPISGHRSVSWYQQTPGQGLQFLFEYFSETQRNKGNFPGRFSGRQFSNSRSEMNVSTLELGDSALYLCASSLGTQSLATNEKLFFGSGTQLSVL.

V is TRBV6-7 and J is TRBJ1-2; 8 bases are shared with TRBD1. TRBV6-7 is assigned to the ORF class and has an uncertain function. This CDR3 is 15 amino acids long. The V gene end was trimmed by 0 bases and the J gene end by 10 bases; junction bases not matched to a gene: 10. CDR3 protein: CASSYSGQVYFDYTF. The CDR3 DNA is TGTGCCAGCAGTTACTCGGGACAGGTGTATTTCGACTACACCTTC.

The chain combines TRBV24-1 with TRBJ2-3; 9 bases line up with TRBD1. CDR1 is KGHDR, CDR2 SFDVKD, per germline. Losses at the gene ends were 6 bases for V and 6 bases for J; bases not matched to a gene: 3. This CDR3 region has 13 residues. The DNA of the CDR3 is TGTGCCACCAGTACAGGGGGCGCCGATACGCAGTATTTT. Its translation is CATSTGGADTQYF.

Note on this clone: The same CDR3 can be traced to other DNA sequences in this sample. The rearrangement joins TRBV10-3 to TRBJ1-1, with 8 positions matching TRBD1. In germline, CDR1 is ENHRY, CDR2 SYGVKD. The V gene end was trimmed by 6 bases and the J gene end by 1 base; junction bases not matched to a gene: 4. The CDR3 spans 14 residues. The CDR3 loop is CAIRLDRGNTEAFF. In nucleotides, the CDR3 is TGTGCCATCAGACTAGACAGGGGGAACACTGAAGCTTTCTTT.

This chain joins TRBV5-1 and TRBJ2-1; weak D call: TRBD1 (5 bases). Germline loops: CDR1 SGHRS, CDR2 YFSETQ. The CDR3 is 15 residues long. Trimming removed 2 bases from V and 3 bases from J, with 12 bases in between. The CDR3: CASSFEQVFYNEQFF. The CDR3 DNA reads TGCGCCAGCAGCTTTGAACAGGTCTTCTACAATGAGCAGTTCTTC.

The chain carries TRBV28 and TRBJ2-7; D may be TRBD1 (5 bases). V shed 7 bases and J shed 5 bases, with 21 bases lying between them. Looked up from germline, CDR1 is MDHEN and CDR2 is SYDVKM. The CDR3 runs to 15 residues. CDR3 bases: TGTGCCAGCAATCAATTTCAGGGCATTCCTCACGAGCAGTACTTC. It specifies CASNQFQGIPHEQYF.

V is TRBV7-9 and J is TRBJ1-4; D gene uncertain. Trimming pared 1 base from V and 5 bases from J, leaving 11 bases between. CDR3 length: 15 amino acids. Looked up from germline, CDR1 is SEHNR and CDR2 is FQNEAQ (reference sequence). The CDR3 here is CASSLVAAGNEKLFF. The CDR3, as DNA: TGTGCCAGCAGCTTAGTGGCAGCGGGAAATGAAAAACTGTTTTTT.

In this sample, this clone turned up a few times. This sequence joins TRBV6-5 and TRBJ2-7; D uncertain. This CDR3 has 11 amino acids. The germline gives CDR1 MNHEY, CDR2 SVGAGI. The V end lost 8 bases, the J end lost 3 bases, and 8 bases lay between the germline ends. The CDR3 DNA reads as TGTGCCAGCGGGCTTTACTACGAGCAGTACTTC. Its translation: CASGLYYEQYF.

The chain recombines TRBV14 with TRBJ1-1; unclear D gene. The V and J ends lost 5 bases and 6 bases respectively, with 16 bases between them. Germline V gene sequence: CDR1 SGHDN, CDR2 FVKESK. This CDR3 is built from 14 residues. In nucleotides, the CDR3 is TGTGCCAGCAGCAAGTACGACCGGCGGGCTGAAGCTTTCTTT. This encodes CASSKYDRRAEAFF.

The rearrangement links TRBV7-3 to TRBJ2-2; 15 bases line up with TRBD2. Trimming took 6 bases from V and 7 from J; bases not matched to a gene: 3. The germline gives CDR1 SGHTA, CDR2 FQGTGA. The CDR3 is 15 residues long. This chain's CDR3 is CASSGTSGRSGELFF. The CDR3 DNA reads as TGTGCCAGCAGTGGGACTAGCGGGAGGAGCGGGGAGCTGTTTTTT.

The chain combines TRBV9 with TRBJ2-1; TRBD2 matches 11 bases. CDR1 and CDR2 (germline): SGDLS, YYNGEE. V shed 1 base and J 0 bases; nucleotides not matched to a gene: 12. There are 20 residues in the CDR3. CDR3 loop: CASSVSGTSGPTSSYNEQFF. The CDR3 DNA follows: TGTGCCAGCAGCGTATCCGGGACTAGCGGCCCCACGAGCTCCTACAATGAGCAGTTCTTC. The entire variable domain, with the rest obtained from reference TRBV9 and TRBJ2-1, is as follows: DSGVTQTPKHLITATGQRVTLRCSPRSGDLSVYWYQQSLDQGLQFLIQYYNGEERAKGNILERFSAQQFPDLHSELNLSSLELGDSALYFCASSVSGTSGPTSSYNEQFFGPGTRLTVL.

V gene TRBV9 combines with J gene TRBJ1-4; the D gene is possibly TRBD1 (5 bases). The CDR3 spans 15 residues. V lost 0 bases and J lost 7, with 13 bases in between. Germline CDR1 and CDR2: SGDLS and YYNGEE. CDR3 in amino acids: CASSVGAGGGEKLFF. The CDR3 DNA is TGTGCCAGCAGCGTAGGTGCGGGGGGGGGTGAAAAACTGTTTTTT.

The chain uses TRBV3-1 (or the pseudogene TRBV3-2) and TRBJ1-2, with no clear D. In germline, CDR1 is LGHDT, CDR2 YNNKEL (reference sequence). The CDR3 consists of 15 residues. Trimming stripped 4 bases from V and 4 bases from J, with 16 bases between. As DNA, the CDR3 is TGTGCCAGCAGCCTCATGAGCCGACACGTCTATGGCTACACCTTC. Encoded protein: CASSLMSRHVYGYTF.

This chain connects TRBV3-1 (or the pseudogene TRBV3-2) to TRBJ2-6; D is undetermined. The CDR3 is made up of 14 amino acids. V was cut by 5 bases and J by 0 bases, with 5 bases left in between. CDR1 is LGHDT and CDR2 is YNNKEL in the germline V gene (reference sequence). The CDR3 bases are TGTGCCAGCAGCTACTCCTCTGGGGCCAACGTCCTGACTTTC. Amino acid sequence: CASSYSSGANVLTF.

The chain links TRBV25-1 to TRBJ2-2, with a tentative D call TRBD1 (5 bases). This CDR3 is built from 16 residues. Trimming left V 3 bases short and J 5 bases short, with 16 bases between. CDR1 and CDR2 (germline): MGHDK, SYGVNS. CDR3 sequence reads: CASSDPGNPLTGELFF. In DNA form, the CDR3 reads TGTGCCAGCAGTGACCCAGGGAACCCTTTAACCGGGGAGCTGTTTTTT.

CDR3 sequence (DNA): TGTGCCACCAGCAGAGGTGGGACTAGCGCGAGGTACGAGCAGTACTTC. It codes for CATSRGGTSARYEQYF. The V and J genes are TRBV15 and TRBJ2-7; TRBD2 aligns across 10 bases. Germline V gene data show CDR1 as LNHNV and CDR2 as YYDKDF (reference sequence). Trimming at V came to 1 base and at J to 4 bases, leaving 7 bases not matched to a gene. The CDR3 spans 16 residues.

This chain links TRBV18 with TRBJ2-2, with 9 positions matching TRBD2. The germline CDR1 and CDR2 sequences are KGHSH and LQKENI. V gave up 5 bases and J gave up 5 bases; unmatched junction bases: 9. The CDR3 is 16 residues long. CDR3 nucleotide sequence: TGTGCCAGCTCAATTCCGGGACTAGCCGATACCGGGGAGCTGTTTTTT. Its protein product is CASSIPGLADTGELFF.

The chain carries TRBV12-5 and TRBJ2-1; TRBD1 matches at 9 bases. Per germline, CDR1 LGHNT and CDR2 FRNRAP. The CDR3 is made up of 14 amino acids. V shed 7 bases, J shed 6 bases, and the junction held 7 bases outside the gene matches. The CDR3 region is CASARDRVTNEQFF. For the CDR3, the DNA is TGTGCTAGTGCCCGGGACAGGGTGACCAATGAGCAGTTCTTC.

This chain connects TRBV25-1 to TRBJ2-5; 9 positions match TRBD1. Germline V gene data show CDR1 as MGHDK and CDR2 as SYGVNS. This CDR3 contains 16 residues. The V and J ends lost 2 bases and 5 bases, in that order; junction bases with no gene match: 9. CDR3 in amino acids: CASSETGTGTGETQYF. The CDR3 DNA reads as TGTGCCAGCAGTGAAACTGGGACAGGGACGGGGGAGACCCAGTACTTC.

The V gene is TRBV24-1, the J gene TRBJ2-4; D is possibly TRBD2 (6 bases). This CDR3 contains 15 residues. The V gene lost 4 bases and the J gene lost 10 bases, with 19 bases spanning the gap. The germline CDR1 and CDR2 sequences are KGHDR and SFDVKD. The CDR3 nucleotides read TGTGCCACCAGTGAACGATCCTCCGGGAGCCCTATTCAGTACTTC. Protein: CATSERSSGSPIQYF.

This clone is a singleton in its sample. The chain combines TRBV4-1 with TRBJ2-1, with D unresolved. This CDR3 region has 14 residues. Trimming shortened V by 0 bases and J by 8 bases, and 11 bases separated the two germline ends. The germline CDR1 and CDR2 sequences are MGHRA and YSYEKL. The CDR3 nucleotides read TGCGCCAGCAGCCAAGAACGACTCGGCGATGAGCAGTTCTTC. It translates to CASSQERLGDEQFF.